These 30 T cell receptor beta chains were all obtained from the same sample, sequenced in a study of T cells in Graves' hyperthyroidism and ophthalmopathy. TCR beta CDR3 regions were amplified from RNA. The TCR CDR3 was amplified in a first-round RT-PCR using the HTBI primer set. TCRdb itself ran the multiplex PCR reads through MiXCR, one entry per CDR3 protein. The table has approximately 600,000 distinct CDR3 sequences, around 21% seen once; the top ten hold about 34%. The specimen sequenced was blood. The receptor set was obtained from a young man with Graves' ophthalmopathy.

V usage is TRBV12-3 or TRBV12-4 and J usage is TRBJ2-7; 7 bases are a match to TRBD1. J was trimmed by 2 bases and V by 2 bases; bases with no gene match: 6. This CDR3 spans 15 amino acids. As DNA, the CDR3 is TGTGCCAGCAGTTTAAAAGGGGGCGAGGCCTACGAGCAGTACTTC. This gives the protein CASSLKGGEAYEQYF.

To note about this clonotype: A read error is possible here, since a much larger clone lies one base away. V is TRBV5-1 and J is TRBJ2-1; 11 nucleotides align to TRBD2. The junction had 11 bases not matched to a gene; V was cut back by 5 bases and J by 10 bases. Germline V lookup: CDR1 SGHRS, CDR2 YFSETQ. The CDR3 has 15 amino acids. This CDR3 reads CASREDSGRAWEQFF. The CDR3 DNA is TGCGCCAGCAGGGAAGATAGCGGGAGGGCCTGGGAGCAGTTCTTC.

CDR3 residues: CASSSGPQTGELFF. The CDR3 nucleotides read TGTGCCAGCTCCAGCGGCCCTCAGACCGGGGAGCTGTTTTTT. This sequence joins TRBV27 and TRBJ2-2; the D gene is possibly TRBD2 (5 bases). The germline V gene has CDR1 MNHEY and CDR2 SMNVEV (reference sequence). The CDR3 length is 14 residues. Trimming pared 8 bases from V and 5 bases from J, leaving 15 bases between.

This clonotype was recorded many times. This rearrangement joins TRBV28 to TRBJ2-2; D not resolved. The ends were cut back, 8 bases at V and 1 base at J, with 14 bases in the middle. CDR1 and CDR2 (germline): MDHEN, SYDVKM. The CDR3 has 15 residues. CDR3 region: CASALYPGNTGELFF. The CDR3 DNA follows: TGTGCCAGCGCTTTATATCCTGGGAACACCGGGGAGCTGTTTTTT.

V gene TRBV10-1 combines with J gene TRBJ1-1; the D gene is possibly TRBD1 (5 bases). Trimming removed 10 bases from V and 0 bases from J, with 21 bases in between. Germline V CDR1 and CDR2: WNHNN, SYGVQD (reference sequence). This CDR3 is built from 16 residues. CDR3 nucleotide sequence: TGCGCCAATTCCGGGACCCCGCTTAGTATGAACACTGAAGCTTTCTTT. It specifies CANSGTPLSMNTEAFF.

The sample holds a few counts of this clonotype. This rearrangement joins TRBV11-3 to TRBJ2-3; TRBD1 matches 8 bases. J lost 6 bases, V lost 5 bases, and 7 bases had no gene match. Germline loops: CDR1 SGHNT, CDR2 YENEEA. CDR3 length: 14 residues. The CDR3 nucleotides read TGTGCCAGCAGCCCCCAGGGACAGGTGGATACGCAGTATTTT. Protein sequence: CASSPQGQVDTQYF.

This clonotype was picked up many times. This chain joins TRBV7-3 and TRBJ2-2; 10 bases agree with TRBD2. Germline loops: CDR1 SGHTA, CDR2 FQGTGA. J was trimmed by 6 bases and V by 4 bases; bases with no gene match: 2. This CDR3 region has 14 residues. Here the CDR3 DNA reads TGTGCCAGCAGCTGGACTAGCGGAGCCGGGGAGCTGTTTTTT. Its protein product is CASSWTSGAGELFF.

This clonotype was found many times. This chain links TRBV2 with TRBJ2-7; 9 nucleotides line up with TRBD1. V gave up 4 bases and J gave up 3 bases; unmatched junction bases: 4. Germline assignment: CDR1 SNHLY and CDR2 FYNNEI. This CDR3 has 14 residues. CDR3 nucleotide sequence: TGTGCCAGCAGTGGCGACAGGGGGAACTACGAGCAGTACTTC. Protein product: CASSGDRGNYEQYF.

About this clonotype itself: A much larger clone differs from this one at a single base, so this may be a read error. The J gene is TRBJ2-1, the V gene TRBV6-1; TRBD2 might be the D (6 bases). Germline CDR1 and CDR2: MNHNS and SASEGT. This CDR3 comprises 16 residues. In nucleotides, the CDR3 is TGTGCCAGCAGTGAATCCTCAGGGCTAGCGCACAATGAGCAGCTCTTC. It translates to CASSESSGLAHNEQLF.

There are many counts of this clonotype. The CDR3 loop reads CASSFVADTEAFF. Written as DNA, the CDR3 is TGTGCCAGCAGTTTTGTGGCGGACACTGAAGCTTTCTTT. The rearrangement links TRBV28 to TRBJ1-1; unclear D gene. CDR1 and CDR2 (germline): MDHEN, SYDVKM. Trimming shortened V by 3 bases and J by 3 bases, and 8 bases separated the two germline ends. CDR3 length: 13 residues.

The table lists this clonotype with many counts. The gene calls are TRBV28 and TRBJ2-1, with D possibly called TRBD1 or TRBD2 (5 bases each). The CDR3 length is 15 residues. Germline V gene data show CDR1 as MDHEN and CDR2 as SYDVKM. V lost 6 bases, J lost 3 bases, and 15 bases lay in between. As DNA, the CDR3 is TGTGCCAGCAGGGGGGTGGGGCTTCACTACAATGAGCAGTTCTTC. Its translation: CASRGVGLHYNEQFF.

The V gene is TRBV7-3, the J gene TRBJ2-2; maybe TRBD1 (5 bases). Germline V gene data show CDR1 as SGHTA and CDR2 as FQGTGA. This CDR3 has 16 amino acids. V gave up 5 bases and J gave up 3 bases, with 16 bases separating them. The CDR3 protein is CASSKGVTTDTGELFF. The CDR3 DNA reads TGTGCCAGCAGCAAAGGGGTGACAACGGACACCGGGGAGCTGTTTTTT.

This clonotype was found many times. J is TRBJ1-1 and V is TRBV20-1, with a weak D call TRBD1 (6 bases). Germline CDR1 is DFQATT and CDR2 is SNEGSKA (reference sequence). The CDR3 contains 13 residues. Deletions cut 2 bases from V and 3 bases from J, with 10 bases between. The CDR3 protein is CSARTGRHTEAFF. The CDR3 DNA follows: TGCAGTGCTAGAACAGGGAGGCACACTGAAGCTTTCTTT.

This chain links TRBV20-1 with TRBJ1-2, with no clear D. Germline V gene sequence: CDR1 DFQATT, CDR2 SNEGSKA (reference sequence). This CDR3 has 15 amino acids. The V gene lost 0 bases and the J gene lost 0 bases, with 11 bases spanning the gap. This chain's CDR3 is CSARDTSTSNYGYTF. The DNA for the CDR3 is TGCAGTGCTAGAGACACAAGTACATCTAACTATGGCTACACCTTC.

With respect to this clonotype: At one end the junction does not follow the germline gene, possibly because of a read error. The chain employs TRBV5-5 and TRBJ1-4; D gene ambiguous. This CDR3 spans 16 amino acids. Per the germline V gene, CDR1 is SGHKS and CDR2 is YYEKEE (reference sequence). CDR3 residues: CASSQELPTTNEKLFF. CDR3 in DNA: TGCGCCAGCAGCCAAGAACTTCCGACAACTAATGAAAAACTGTTTTTT.

The CDR3 protein is CASRTGHTGELFF. The DNA of the CDR3 is TGTGCCAGCCGGACAGGACACACCGGGGAGCTGTTTTTT. The chain is built from TRBV6-2 or TRBV6-3 and TRBJ2-2, with 7 bases fitting TRBD1. Per germline, CDR1 MNHEY and CDR2 SVGEGT. This CDR3 is built from 13 residues. Unmatched junction bases numbered 3, after V lost 8 bases and J lost 3 bases.

The rearrangement joins TRBV6-1 to TRBJ2-3; 8 bases are shared with TRBD1. CDR1 is MNHNS, CDR2 SASEGT, per germline. Trimming removed 7 bases from V and 2 bases from J; junction bases left unmatched: 11. The CDR3 is 16 amino acids. The CDR3 DNA is TGTGCCAGCACGGGAGCCCGGGACAGGCCCACAGATACGCAGTATTTT. It codes for CASTGARDRPTDTQYF.

CDR3 region: CASSSTGTGVYNEQFF. The CDR3 DNA sequence: TGTGCCAGCAGCTCTACCGGGACAGGGGTCTACAATGAGCAGTTCTTC. This rearrangement joins TRBV5-4 to TRBJ2-1; TRBD1 aligns across 10 bases. The CDR3 loop spans 16 amino acids. J was trimmed by 3 bases and V by 3 bases; bases with no gene match: 6. Germline V CDR1 and CDR2: SGHNT, YYREEE (reference sequence).

The rearrangement uses TRBV10-3 and TRBJ2-7; TRBD1 is a possible D gene (6 bases). V was trimmed by 5 bases and J by 2 bases, leaving 10 bases between them. There are 13 residues in the CDR3. Germline assignment: CDR1 ENHRY and CDR2 SYGVKD. The CDR3 here is CAISLQGPYEQYF. The CDR3 DNA is TGTGCCATCAGTCTACAGGGTCCCTACGAGCAGTACTTC.

This clonotype has only a few counts. The CDR3 here is CASSPQQEATQYF. The CDR3 coding sequence is TGTGCCAGCTCACCACAGCAGGAGGCGACCCAGTACTTC. The rearrangement joins TRBV18 to TRBJ2-5, with D perhaps TRBD2 (5 bases). The CDR3 has 13 amino acids. Germline-derived CDR1 and CDR2 are KGHSH and LQKENI. Trimming took 1 base from V and 7 from J, leaving 10 bases between them.

This clonotype came up many times. The chain joins TRBV20-1 to TRBJ1-1; TRBD1 might be the D (5 bases). Germline assignment: CDR1 DFQATT and CDR2 SNEGSKA (reference sequence). With 6 bases removed from V and 0 bases from J, the gap between germline ends came to 14 bases. The CDR3 extends over 14 amino acids. The CDR3 loop is CSATGGAVNTEAFF. The CDR3 coding sequence is TGCAGTGCCACGGGAGGGGCGGTGAACACTGAAGCTTTCTTT.

The chain joins TRBV2 to TRBJ2-1; TRBD2 is a possible D gene (6 bases). V was pared by 7 bases and J by 7 bases, with 20 bases between. CDR1 is SNHLY and CDR2 is FYNNEI in the germline V gene. This CDR3 region has 15 residues. This CDR3 reads CASIVEASRGNEQFF. The CDR3 nucleotides are TGTGCCAGCATCGTTGAGGCGTCCCGGGGGAATGAGCAGTTCTTC.

This clonotype was observed once. V and J are TRBV28 and TRBJ2-7; D perhaps matches TRBD1 (6 bases). The V and J ends lost 3 bases and 2 bases respectively, with 11 bases between them. The CDR3 is 14 amino acids. CDR1 is MDHEN and CDR2 is SYDVKM in the germline V gene. The CDR3 sequence is CASSFLGGTYEQYF. CDR3 bases: TGTGCCAGCAGTTTTCTAGGGGGAACCTACGAGCAGTACTTC.

This clonotype was detected many times. This chain uses TRBV2 with TRBJ2-1, with TRBD2 identical over 11 bases. The junction had 2 bases not matched to a gene; V was cut back by 4 bases and J by 3 bases. The CDR3 has 15 residues. Germline lookup yields CDR1 SNHLY and CDR2 FYNNEI. DNA for the CDR3: TGTGCCAGCAGTGCTACTAGCGGGAGCTACAATGAGCAGTTCTTC. Its translation is CASSATSGSYNEQFF.

The rearrangement links TRBV29-1 to TRBJ2-3; a possible D gene is TRBD1 (6 bases). V lost 8 bases and J lost 2, with 20 bases in between. The CDR3 covers 15 residues. Per the germline V gene, CDR1 is SQVTM and CDR2 is ANQGSEA. CDR3: CSIGTGTPYTDTQYF. Here the CDR3 DNA reads TGCAGCATTGGTACCGGGACACCATACACAGATACGCAGTATTTT.

The table lists this clonotype with a few counts. V gene TRBV28 combines with J gene TRBJ2-2; 12 nucleotides line up with TRBD2. Germline CDR1 MDHEN, CDR2 SYDVKM. The V segment lost 6 bases and the J segment 5 bases; nucleotides outside the gene matches: 1. The CDR3 length is 14 residues. The CDR3: CASSTSGRTGELFF. The CDR3 DNA reads TGTGCCAGCAGCACTAGCGGGAGGACCGGGGAGCTGTTTTTT.

This clonotype was seen only a few times. The chain has TRBV19 and TRBJ1-1, with D hard to call. Trimming removed 3 bases at V and 0 bases at J, with 5 bases between. The CDR3 consists of 13 residues. Germline V CDR1 and CDR2: LNHDA, SQIVND (reference sequence). The CDR3 loop reads CASSMSLNTEAFF. In nucleotides, the CDR3 is TGTGCCAGTAGTATGTCGTTGAACACTGAAGCTTTCTTT.

The rearrangement links TRBV6-1 to TRBJ2-3, with D possibly matching TRBD2 (5 bases). Looked up from germline, CDR1 is MNHNS and CDR2 is SASEGT. The length of the CDR3 is 12 residues. Trimming shortened V by 7 bases and J by 5 bases, and 10 bases separated the two germline ends. The CDR3 loop reads CASTYAGDTQYF. The CDR3, as DNA: TGTGCCAGCACATATGCGGGAGATACGCAGTATTTT.

This clonotype has only a few counts. The chain employs TRBV7-8 and TRBJ2-7; D perhaps matches TRBD2 (6 bases). Germline CDR1 SGHVS, CDR2 FQNEAQ. V dropped 1 base and J dropped 4 bases, with 11 bases sitting between them. The CDR3 runs to 14 residues. CDR3 protein: CASSLGTTTYEQYF. CDR3 coding DNA: TGTGCCAGCAGCTTAGGGACTACAACTTACGAGCAGTACTTC.

This clonotype was picked up a small number of times. The rearrangement joins TRBV29-1 to TRBJ2-5, with 12 bases fitting TRBD2. There are 15 residues in the CDR3. Germline values: CDR1 SQVTM, CDR2 ANQGSEA. After removal of 4 bases from V and 2 bases from J, the junction contained 5 bases not matched to a gene. The CDR3 coding sequence is TGCAGCGTTGTTCCGACTAGCGGGAGACAAGAGACCCAGTACTTC. Translating it yields CSVVPTSGRQETQYF.